This T cell receptor beta chain derives from a study of neurological immune-mediated disorders. Study outcomes and limitations: Among expanded clones, no CDR3 amino acid sequences were shared across subjects, a pattern suggesting private repertoires in all groups.

This clonotype has at least ten counts. Antigen: not known. The J segment lost 5 bases and the V segment lost 6 bases, leaving 8 bases of the junction unmatched. This CDR3 contains 15 residues. From the 5' RACE reads, TCRdb called clonotypes with MiXCR, one entry per CDR3 protein. This sample has tens of thousands of distinct CDR3 sequences, with 14% found just once. Sequencing used PBMCs. This rearrangement joins TRBV12-3 or TRBV12-4 to TRBJ1-2; TRBD1 aligns across 11 bases. The source is a woman in her forties or fifties in good health. CDR3 in DNA: TGTGCCAGCAGCCACGGACAGGGGGCTCATTATGGCTACACCTTC. Translating gives CASSHGQGAHYGYTF.